The 31 T cell receptor beta chains below come from one sample, sequenced in a study of cytotoxic CD8 clonotypes in ibrutinib-treated CLL. Assay: immunoSEQ multiplex PCR; the TCRdb copy retains only in-frame clones and omits some. Of over 45,000 clones in the sample, 45% to 70% were seen once. The sample consisted of PBMCs, taken after 24 months of ibrutinib treatment. The receptors were gathered from a human donor with chronic lymphocytic leukemia.

The table lists this clone with a few counts. The V call is TRBV6-6, the J call TRBJ1-4; D gene ambiguous. The germline CDR1 and CDR2 sequences are MNHNY and SVGAGI (reference sequence). V shed 0 bases and J shed 6 bases, with 8 bases lying between them. The CDR3 sequence is 14 residues long. CDR3 sequence: CASSYSPRYEKLFF. The DNA for the CDR3 is TGTGCCAGCAGTTACTCCCCTCGCTATGAAAAACTGTTTTTT.

The chain uses TRBV7-2 and TRBJ1-1; D remains ambiguous. The CDR3 runs to 15 residues. From germline, CDR1 is SGHTA and CDR2 FQGNSA. Trimming removed 5 bases from V and 4 bases from J, with 17 bases in between. This CDR3 reads CASSPESGVSTEAFF. The CDR3 DNA reads as TGTGCCAGCAGCCCAGAAAGTGGGGTAAGCACTGAAGCTTTCTTT.

The chain uses TRBV28 and TRBJ2-7; TRBD1 might be the D (6 bases). This CDR3 region has 13 residues. The V end lost 9 bases, the J end lost 0 bases, and 12 bases lay between the germline ends. Germline assignment: CDR1 MDHEN and CDR2 SYDVKM. The CDR3 is CASTPGASYEQYV. The CDR3 DNA reads as TGTGCCAGTACCCCAGGGGCCTCCTACGAGCAGTACGTC.

This clone was found many times. The V and J genes are TRBV6-6 and TRBJ2-2, with D possibly being TRBD1 or TRBD2 (5 bases each). The V end was cut by 5 bases, the J end by 4 bases, with 14 bases between. Germline-derived CDR1 and CDR2 are MNHNY and SVGAGI (reference sequence). This CDR3 has 15 amino acids. The CDR3 sequence: CASSDHMGTTGELFF. CDR3 sequence (DNA): TGTGCCAGCAGTGACCATATGGGGACCACCGGGGAGCTGTTTTTT.

In its sample, this clone was seen a few times. The junction and the germline gene differ at one end; a read error may be behind it. The rearrangement links TRBV19 to TRBJ1-5; D possibly corresponds to TRBD1 (5 bases). CDR1 LNHDA and CDR2 SQIVND come from the germline V gene (reference sequence). This CDR3 contains 13 residues. Written as DNA, the CDR3 is TGTGCCAGCAGTATAAGGGGTGATCAGCCCCAGCATTTT. Its translation: CASSIRGDQPQHF.

This clone has just a few counts. This chain connects TRBV4-2 to TRBJ2-1; 10 nucleotides agree with TRBD2. The CDR3 is made up of 13 amino acids. Trimming cost V 4 bases and J 12 bases; bases outside gene matches: 6. Germline V gene lookup returns CDR1 LGHNA and CDR2 YNFKEQ. The CDR3 loop is CASSPTSGQVQFF. Here the CDR3 DNA reads TGTGCCAGCAGCCCGACTAGCGGGCAGGTGCAGTTCTTC.

The gene calls are TRBV30 and TRBJ1-6; TRBD1 agrees at 7 bases. CDR3 length: 17 residues. After removal of 0 bases from V and 2 bases from J, the junction contained 7 bases not matched to a gene. CDR1 is GTSNPN, CDR2 SVGIG, per germline (reference sequence). In DNA, the CDR3 is TGTGCCTGGAGTGTCGGGTCCAGGGGGACCTATAATTCACCCCTCCACTTT. Its protein is CAWSVGSRGTYNSPLHF.

This clone was observed a few times. V gene TRBV7-2 combines with J gene TRBJ2-3; TRBD2 aligns across 7 bases. This CDR3 contains 14 residues. V gave up 9 bases and J gave up 0 bases; unmatched junction bases: 6. Germline V gene sequence: CDR1 SGHTA, CDR2 FQGNSA. The CDR3 bases are TGTGCCAGTCGAGGCGGGAGAAGCACAGATACGCAGTATTTT. Translating gives CASRGGRSTDTQYF.

V gene TRBV5-1 combines with J gene TRBJ2-7; D perhaps matches TRBD2 (7 bases). The germline gives CDR1 SGHRS, CDR2 YFSETQ. V gave up 4 bases and J gave up 5 bases, with 19 bases separating them. The CDR3 runs 15 residues. CDR3 protein: CASSQLSTGRDEQYF. The CDR3 DNA reads TGCGCCAGCAGCCAATTGAGTACAGGGAGGGACGAGCAGTACTTC.

The chain uses TRBV7-2 and TRBJ1-2; weak D call: TRBD1 (5 bases). CDR1 SGHTA and CDR2 FQGNSA come from the germline V gene. V shed 6 bases and J shed 5 bases, with 19 bases lying between them. The CDR3 has 15 residues. The CDR3 bases are TGTGCCAGCAGATGGGTCTCATCGGGGGGTTATGGCTACACCTTC. Translated: CASRWVSSGGYGYTF.

The chain is built from TRBV4-1 and TRBJ2-1; TRBD1 matches at 9 bases. The junction had 8 bases not matched to a gene; V was cut back by 1 base and J by 4 bases. There are 17 residues in the CDR3. Germline V CDR1 and CDR2: MGHRA, YSYEKL. CDR3 sequence: CASSQVRTGAPYNEQFF. The CDR3 DNA is TGCGCCAGCAGCCAAGTTAGGACAGGGGCCCCTTACAATGAGCAGTTCTTC.

This clone was counted between two and nine times. The chain recombines TRBV13 with TRBJ2-1; D is perhaps TRBD1 (5 bases). Per germline, CDR1 PRHDT and CDR2 FYEKMQ (reference sequence). Trimming removed 2 bases from V and 2 bases from J, with 10 bases in between. The CDR3 spans 15 residues. In DNA form, the CDR3 reads TGTGCCAGCAGCTTACTCGCAGGGACCTACAATGAGCAGTTCTTC. It translates to CASSLLAGTYNEQFF.

This clone occurred many times. The J gene is TRBJ1-1, the V gene TRBV30, with a weak D call TRBD1 (5 bases). Germline V gene lookup returns CDR1 GTSNPN and CDR2 SVGIG (reference sequence). V was clipped by 1 base and J by 1 base, with 7 bases between them. CDR3 length: 13 amino acids. Here the CDR3 reads CAWSGGRNTEAFF. The DNA for the CDR3 is TGTGCCTGGAGTGGGGGGAGGAACACTGAAGCTTTCTTT.

The chain uses TRBV13 and TRBJ2-1, with a tentative D call TRBD2 (5 bases). The CDR3 contains 16 residues. The germline CDR1 and CDR2 sequences are PRHDT and FYEKMQ (reference sequence). V lost 5 bases, J lost 3 bases, and 17 bases lay in between. CDR3 nucleotide sequence: TGTGCCAGCAGCGGATTCCGGGATTTCGTCTACAATGAGCAGTTCTTC. It codes for CASSGFRDFVYNEQFF.

The V call is TRBV29-1, the J call TRBJ2-7; possible D gene TRBD1, 5 bases. Between the trimmed V and J ends, which lost 3 bases and 2 bases, there was a span of 8 bases. This CDR3 region has 12 residues. Germline CDR1 reads SQVTM; CDR2 reads ANQGSEA. CDR3 nucleotides: TGCAGCGTTGAGGGGCCCACCTACGAGCAGTACTTC. This gives the protein CSVEGPTYEQYF.

The rearrangement joins TRBV10-3 to TRBJ2-1; D could derive from TRBD1 or TRBD2 (5 bases each). Per germline, CDR1 ENHRY and CDR2 SYGVKD. The CDR3 sequence is 14 residues long. Trimming cost V 3 bases and J 5 bases, with 11 bases left between them. CDR3 amino acids: CAISETGTDNEQFF. CDR3 coding DNA: TGTGCCATCAGTGAAACGGGGACGGACAATGAGCAGTTCTTC.

This chain joins TRBV19 and TRBJ2-7, with unresolved D. Looked up from germline, CDR1 is LNHDA and CDR2 is SQIVND (reference sequence). The CDR3 has 14 amino acids. V was clipped by 6 bases and J by 3 bases, with 15 bases between them. The CDR3, as DNA: TGTGCCAGTAGCATGGTTGGCCCCAGCTACGAGCAGTACTTC. Residues: CASSMVGPSYEQYF.

In this sample, this clone turned up a few times. The rearrangement links TRBV19 to TRBJ2-2; the match to TRBD2 covers 9 bases. Trimming removed 7 bases from V and 15 bases from J; junction bases left unmatched: 9. There are 12 residues in the CDR3. Germline assignment: CDR1 LNHDA and CDR2 SQIVND (reference sequence). CDR3 bases: TGTGCCAGTAACGCGGGAGGGCGAAGTGTGTTTTTT. As protein: CASNAGGRSVFF.

The chain couples TRBV25-1 to TRBJ2-3, with D perhaps TRBD2 (6 bases). V lost 4 bases, J lost 0 bases, and 17 bases lay in between. CDR1 and CDR2 from the germline V gene are MGHDK and SYGVNS. The CDR3 consists of 17 residues. CDR3: CASSVALGLGSTDTQYF. CDR3 nucleotides: TGTGCCAGCAGTGTCGCTCTGGGACTCGGAAGCACAGATACGCAGTATTTT.

The rearrangement uses TRBV4-2 and TRBJ1-4, with a tentative D call TRBD1 (5 bases). Germline V gene sequence: CDR1 LGHNA, CDR2 YNFKEQ. The CDR3 has 17 residues. V was clipped by 11 bases and J by 0 bases, with 22 bases between them. CDR3 in DNA: TGTGCCGACGATGGGGGAACCCCACCCGCAACTAATGAAAAACTGTTTTTT. Translated: CADDGGTPPATNEKLFF.

This chain uses TRBV6-5 with TRBJ2-7; D remains ambiguous. This CDR3 contains 15 residues. Germline-derived CDR1 and CDR2 are MNHEY and SVGAGI. The V end was cut by 3 bases, the J end by 2 bases, with 14 bases between. CDR3 sequence (DNA): TGTGCCAGCAGTTATGGGTCCGCCGCTCCCTACGAGCAGTACTTC. Translating it yields CASSYGSAAPYEQYF.

The V call is TRBV29-1, the J call TRBJ2-2, with 7 bases matching TRBD1. The V gene's germline CDR1 is SQVTM and CDR2 ANQGSEA. With V trimmed by 7 bases and J by 1 base, 3 bases remained unmatched. CDR3 length: 13 residues. DNA of the CDR3: TGCAGCGGGGGACAGTTGAACACCGGGGAGCTGTTTTTT. Its translation is CSGGQLNTGELFF.

The rearrangement joins TRBV27 to TRBJ1-6; 9 bases match TRBD1. The CDR3 runs to 15 residues. With 6 bases clipped from V and 8 bases from J, the junction kept 8 bases outside the gene matches. The V gene's germline CDR1 is MNHEY and CDR2 SMNVEV (reference sequence). CDR3 loop: CASSVRDRVDSPLHF. The CDR3 nucleotides are TGTGCCAGCAGCGTCCGGGACAGGGTTGATTCACCCCTCCACTTT.

This clone appeared a few times. The rearrangement links TRBV28 to TRBJ2-3; D unclear. Trimming removed 8 bases from V and 5 bases from J, with 20 bases in between. The germline CDR1 and CDR2 sequences are MDHEN and SYDVKM. The CDR3 contains 15 residues. CDR3 in DNA: TGTGCCAGCGTCCTTGGCGCCGGATCGGGAGATACGCAGTATTTT. This encodes CASVLGAGSGDTQYF.

The rearrangement joins TRBV11-2 to TRBJ2-2; D is ambiguous. CDR1 is SGHAT, CDR2 FQNNGV, per germline. The CDR3 extends over 14 amino acids. V dropped 5 bases and J dropped 6 bases, with 13 bases sitting between them. The CDR3 here is CASSGTLASGELFF. CDR3 coding DNA: TGTGCCAGCAGCGGTACTCTCGCCTCCGGGGAGCTGTTTTTT.

The rearrangement links TRBV5-1 to TRBJ2-5, with 9 bases identical to TRBD1. CDR3 length: 16 amino acids. With 0 bases clipped from V and 5 bases from J, the junction kept 8 bases outside the gene matches. Germline V gene lookup returns CDR1 SGHRS and CDR2 YFSETQ. CDR3 sequence: CASSLGQTGGQETQYF. The DNA of the CDR3 is TGCGCCAGCAGCTTGGGTCAGACAGGGGGACAGGAGACCCAGTACTTC. Together with reference TRBV5-1 and TRBJ2-5, the CDR3 gives the full variable domain: KAGVTQTPRYLIKTRGQQVTLSCSPISGHRSVSWYQQTPGQGLQFLFEYFSETQRNKGNFPGRFSGRQFSNSRSEMNVSTLELGDSALYLCASSLGQTGGQETQYFGPGTRLLVL.

The CDR3 loop reads CASSFFSGGLADTQYF. The CDR3 bases are TGTGCCAGCAGTTTCTTTAGCGGGGGTTTGGCAGATACGCAGTATTTT. The genes are TRBV28 and TRBJ2-3; TRBD2 agrees at 9 bases. The CDR3 is made up of 16 amino acids. CDR1 MDHEN and CDR2 SYDVKM come from the germline V gene. The junction had 8 bases not matched to a gene; V was cut back by 3 bases and J by 4 bases.

The sample holds a few counts of this clone. The chain carries TRBV2 and TRBJ1-4; D call uncertain. V lost 6 bases, J lost 1 base, and 12 bases lay in between. The CDR3 is 15 amino acids. The germline V gene has CDR1 SNHLY and CDR2 FYNNEI. The CDR3 protein is CASRGSWGTNEKLFF. The CDR3 bases are TGTGCCAGCAGGGGGTCGTGGGGAACTAATGAAAAACTGTTTTTT.

The CDR3 is CASSFGTGANQPQHF. The DNA of the CDR3 is TGCGCCAGCAGCTTTGGGACAGGGGCCAATCAGCCCCAGCATTTT. The chain is built from TRBV5-1 and TRBJ1-5; 10 bases align to TRBD1. V shed 2 bases, J shed 3 bases, and the junction held 2 bases outside the gene matches. Germline V CDR1 and CDR2: SGHRS, YFSETQ. The CDR3 is 15 residues long.

The CDR3, as DNA: TGCAGCGCCGGGCCTCGGGCAGATACGCAGTATTTT. This gives the protein CSAGPRADTQYF. J is TRBJ2-3 and V is TRBV29-1; D gene ambiguous. The CDR3 sequence is 12 residues long. CDR1 and CDR2 (germline): SQVTM, ANQGSEA. V shed 7 bases and J shed 4 bases, with 12 bases lying between them.

J is TRBJ1-6 and V is TRBV5-6; no reliable D call. The germline gives CDR1 SGHDT, CDR2 YYEEEE. Trimming left V 0 bases short and J 7 bases short, with 11 bases between. The length of the CDR3 is 15 residues. The chain's CDR3 is CASSLDLRSNSPLHF. Written as DNA, the CDR3 is TGTGCCAGCAGCTTGGACCTCCGGTCAAATTCACCCCTCCACTTT.